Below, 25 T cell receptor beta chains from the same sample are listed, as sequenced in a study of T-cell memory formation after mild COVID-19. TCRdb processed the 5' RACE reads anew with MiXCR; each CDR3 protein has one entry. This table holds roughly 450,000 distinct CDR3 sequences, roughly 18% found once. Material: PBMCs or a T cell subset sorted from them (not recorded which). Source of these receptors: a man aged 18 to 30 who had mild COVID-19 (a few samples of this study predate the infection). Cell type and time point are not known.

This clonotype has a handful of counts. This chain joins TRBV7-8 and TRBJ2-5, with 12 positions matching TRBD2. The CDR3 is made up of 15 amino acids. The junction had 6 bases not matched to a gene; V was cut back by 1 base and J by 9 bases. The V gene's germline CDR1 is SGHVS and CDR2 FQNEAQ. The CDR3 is CASSLGRLAGEAQYF. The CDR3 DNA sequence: TGTGCCAGCAGCTTAGGAAGACTAGCGGGGGAGGCCCAGTACTTC.

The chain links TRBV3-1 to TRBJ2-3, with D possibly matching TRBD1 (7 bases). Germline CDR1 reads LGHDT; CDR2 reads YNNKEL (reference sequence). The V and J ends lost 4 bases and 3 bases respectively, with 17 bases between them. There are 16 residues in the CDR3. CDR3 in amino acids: CASSRGAGGKTDTQYF. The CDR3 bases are TGTGCCAGCAGCCGAGGCGCAGGGGGGAAGACAGATACGCAGTATTTT.

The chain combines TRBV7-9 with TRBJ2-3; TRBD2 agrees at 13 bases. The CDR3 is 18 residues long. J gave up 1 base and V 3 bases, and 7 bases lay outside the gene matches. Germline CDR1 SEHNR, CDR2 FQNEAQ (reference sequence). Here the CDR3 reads CASSFTSGGASGTDTQYF. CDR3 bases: TGTGCCAGCAGCTTTACTAGCGGGGGGGCTTCGGGCACAGATACGCAGTATTTT.

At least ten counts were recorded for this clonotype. The CDR3 loop is CASSLRDYGYTF. CDR3 sequence (DNA): TGTGCCAGCAGCTTGAGGGACTATGGCTACACCTTC. The V call is TRBV5-6, the J call TRBJ1-2; D is undetermined. This CDR3 has 12 residues. V dropped 1 base and J dropped 3 bases, with 4 bases sitting between them. Germline V lookup: CDR1 SGHDT, CDR2 YYEEEE.

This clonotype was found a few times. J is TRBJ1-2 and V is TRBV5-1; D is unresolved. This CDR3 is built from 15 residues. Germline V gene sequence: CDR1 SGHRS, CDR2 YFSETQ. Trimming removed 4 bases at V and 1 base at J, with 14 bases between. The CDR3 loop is CASSRAVQGNYGYTF. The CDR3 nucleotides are TGCGCCAGCAGCCGGGCGGTCCAAGGTAACTATGGCTACACCTTC.

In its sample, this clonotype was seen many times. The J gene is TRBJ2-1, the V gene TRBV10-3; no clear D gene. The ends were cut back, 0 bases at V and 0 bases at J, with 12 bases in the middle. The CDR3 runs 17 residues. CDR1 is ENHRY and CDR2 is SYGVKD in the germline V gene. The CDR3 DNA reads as TGTGCCATCAGTGAGTCGCCAGGTCGAAGCTCCTACAATGAGCAGTTCTTC. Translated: CAISESPGRSSYNEQFF.

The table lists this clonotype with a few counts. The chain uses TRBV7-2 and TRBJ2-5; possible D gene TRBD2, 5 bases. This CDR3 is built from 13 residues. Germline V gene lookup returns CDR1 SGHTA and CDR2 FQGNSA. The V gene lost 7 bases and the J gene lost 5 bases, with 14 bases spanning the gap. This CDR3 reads CASTPRVRETQYF. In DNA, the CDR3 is TGTGCCAGCACCCCGCGGGTGCGGGAGACCCAGTACTTC. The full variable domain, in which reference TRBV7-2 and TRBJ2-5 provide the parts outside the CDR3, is GAGVSQSPSNKVTEKGKDVELRCDPISGHTALYWYRQSLGQGLEFLIYFQGNSAPDKSGLPSDRFSAERTGGSVSTLTIQRTQQEDSAVYLCASTPRVRETQYFGPGTRLLVL.

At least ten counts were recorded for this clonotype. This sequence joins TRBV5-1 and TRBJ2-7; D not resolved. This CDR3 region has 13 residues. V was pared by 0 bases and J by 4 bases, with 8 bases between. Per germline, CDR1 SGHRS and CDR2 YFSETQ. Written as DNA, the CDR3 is TGCGCCAGCAGCTTGGAGGGTCAGTACGAGCAGTACTTC. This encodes CASSLEGQYEQYF.

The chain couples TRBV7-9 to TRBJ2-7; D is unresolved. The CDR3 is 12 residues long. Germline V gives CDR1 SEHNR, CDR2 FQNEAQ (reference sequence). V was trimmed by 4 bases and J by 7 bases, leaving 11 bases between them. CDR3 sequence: CASSYGLREQYV. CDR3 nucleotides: TGTGCCAGCAGCTACGGTCTTCGGGAGCAGTACGTC.

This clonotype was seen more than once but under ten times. The CDR3 sequence: CASSLILSRGLGNSPLHF. The CDR3 coding sequence is TGTGCCAGCAGCTTGATCCTCTCCAGGGGGCTCGGGAATTCACCCCTCCACTTT. The chain employs TRBV7-2 and TRBJ1-6, with 8 nucleotides matching TRBD1. The CDR3 runs to 18 residues. Per germline, CDR1 SGHTA and CDR2 FQGNSA. Trimming removed 3 bases from V and 7 bases from J; junction bases left unmatched: 14.

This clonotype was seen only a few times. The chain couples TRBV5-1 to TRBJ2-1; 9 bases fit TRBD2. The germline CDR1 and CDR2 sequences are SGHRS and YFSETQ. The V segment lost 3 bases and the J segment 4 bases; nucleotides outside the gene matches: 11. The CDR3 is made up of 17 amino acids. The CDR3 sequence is CASSYHFSGGDYNEQFF. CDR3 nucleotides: TGCGCCAGCAGCTACCACTTTAGCGGGGGCGATTACAATGAGCAGTTCTTC.

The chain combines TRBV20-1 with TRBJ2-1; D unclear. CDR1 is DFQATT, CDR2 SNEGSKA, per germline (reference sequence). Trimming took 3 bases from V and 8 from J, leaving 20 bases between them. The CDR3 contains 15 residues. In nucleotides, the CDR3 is TGCAGTGCTAGGCTCCGGCCGGACGCCCAGGATGAGCAGTTCTTC. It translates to CSARLRPDAQDEQFF.

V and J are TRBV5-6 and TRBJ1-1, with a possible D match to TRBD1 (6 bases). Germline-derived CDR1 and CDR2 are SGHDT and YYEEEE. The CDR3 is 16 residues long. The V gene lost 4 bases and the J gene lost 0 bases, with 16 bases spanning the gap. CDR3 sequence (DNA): TGTGCCAGCAGCCCGCCCGGGGGCTCCATGAACACTGAAGCTTTCTTT. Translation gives CASSPPGGSMNTEAFF.

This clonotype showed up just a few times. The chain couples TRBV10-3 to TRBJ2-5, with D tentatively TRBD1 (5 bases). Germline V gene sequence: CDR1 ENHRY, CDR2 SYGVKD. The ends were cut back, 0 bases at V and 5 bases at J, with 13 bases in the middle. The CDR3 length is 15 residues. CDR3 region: CAISESAGPSETQYF. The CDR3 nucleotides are TGTGCCATCAGTGAGTCGGCAGGGCCGTCGGAGACCCAGTACTTC.

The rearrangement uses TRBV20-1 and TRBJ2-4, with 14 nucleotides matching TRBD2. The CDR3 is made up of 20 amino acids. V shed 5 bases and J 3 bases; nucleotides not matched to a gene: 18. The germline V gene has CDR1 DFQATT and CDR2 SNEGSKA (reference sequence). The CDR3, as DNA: TGCAGTGCTCCCAGAATGGGTTTGACTAGCGGGGGGGTGGTCAAAAACATTCAGTACTTC. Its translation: CSAPRMGLTSGGVVKNIQYF.

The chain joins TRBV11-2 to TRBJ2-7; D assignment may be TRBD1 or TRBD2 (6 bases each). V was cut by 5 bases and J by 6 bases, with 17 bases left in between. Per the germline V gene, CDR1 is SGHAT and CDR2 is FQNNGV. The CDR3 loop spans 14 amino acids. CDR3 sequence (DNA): TGTGCCAGCAGCCGCGGGACATTGGGCCTCGAGCAGTACTTC. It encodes CASSRGTLGLEQYF.

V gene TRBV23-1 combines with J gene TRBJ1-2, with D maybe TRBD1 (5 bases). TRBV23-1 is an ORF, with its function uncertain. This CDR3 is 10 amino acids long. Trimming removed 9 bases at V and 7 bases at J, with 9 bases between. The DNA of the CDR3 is TGCGCCAGGAGGGGCGCTGGCTACACCTTC. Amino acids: CARRGAGYTF.

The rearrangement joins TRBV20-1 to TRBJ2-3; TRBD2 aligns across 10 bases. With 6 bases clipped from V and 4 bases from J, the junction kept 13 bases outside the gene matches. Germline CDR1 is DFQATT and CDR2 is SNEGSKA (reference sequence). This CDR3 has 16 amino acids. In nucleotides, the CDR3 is TGCAGTGCCCACGGGGTAGCGGGGGGCGCGGCAGATACGCAGTATTTT. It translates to CSAHGVAGGAADTQYF.

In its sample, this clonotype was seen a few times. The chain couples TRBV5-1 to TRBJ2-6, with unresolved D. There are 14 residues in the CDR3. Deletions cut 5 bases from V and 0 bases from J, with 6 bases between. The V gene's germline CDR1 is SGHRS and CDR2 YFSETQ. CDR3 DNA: TGCGCCAGCAGTATAAGCTCTGGGGCCAACGTCCTGACTTTC. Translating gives CASSISSGANVLTF.

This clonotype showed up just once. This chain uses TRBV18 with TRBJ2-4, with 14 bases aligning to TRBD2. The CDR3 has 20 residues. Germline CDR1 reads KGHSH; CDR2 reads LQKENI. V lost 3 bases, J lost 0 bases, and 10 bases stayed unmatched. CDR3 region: CASSPERLAGGPVAKNIQYF. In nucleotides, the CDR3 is TGTGCCAGCTCACCGGAGAGACTAGCGGGGGGGCCAGTAGCCAAAAACATTCAGTACTTC.

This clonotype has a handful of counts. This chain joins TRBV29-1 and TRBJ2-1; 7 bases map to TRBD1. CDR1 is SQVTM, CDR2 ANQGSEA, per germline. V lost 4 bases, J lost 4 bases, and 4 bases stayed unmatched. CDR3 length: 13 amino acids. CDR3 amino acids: CSVGGDRYNEQFF. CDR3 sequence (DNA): TGCAGCGTTGGAGGGGACAGATACAATGAGCAGTTCTTC.

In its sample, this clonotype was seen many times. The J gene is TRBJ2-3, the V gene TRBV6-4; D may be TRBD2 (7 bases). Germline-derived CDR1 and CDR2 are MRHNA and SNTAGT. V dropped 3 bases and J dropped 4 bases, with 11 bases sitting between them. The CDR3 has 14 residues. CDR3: CASSEGGGADTQYF. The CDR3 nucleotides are TGTGCCAGCAGTGAAGGAGGGGGGGCAGATACGCAGTATTTT.

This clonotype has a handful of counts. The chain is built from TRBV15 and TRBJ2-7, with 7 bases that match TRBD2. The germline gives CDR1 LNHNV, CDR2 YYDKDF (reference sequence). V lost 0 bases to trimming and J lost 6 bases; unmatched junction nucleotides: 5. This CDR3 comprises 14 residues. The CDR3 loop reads CATSREGGFGEQYF. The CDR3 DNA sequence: TGTGCCACCAGCAGAGAGGGAGGGTTTGGCGAGCAGTACTTC.

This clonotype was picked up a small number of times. The CDR3 region is CASSPERVGGNTIYF. The DNA for the CDR3 is TGCGCCAGCAGCCCGGAGAGGGTTGGCGGAAACACCATATATTTT. The chain couples TRBV5-1 to TRBJ1-3; no firm D call. CDR1 is SGHRS, CDR2 YFSETQ, per germline. Trimming shortened V by 4 bases and J by 4 bases, and 15 bases separated the two germline ends. This CDR3 is 15 amino acids long.

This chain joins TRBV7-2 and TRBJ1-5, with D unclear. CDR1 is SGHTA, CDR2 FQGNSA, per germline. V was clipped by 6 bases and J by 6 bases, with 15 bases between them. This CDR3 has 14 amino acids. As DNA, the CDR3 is TGTGCCAGCAGTCAGGCCTCTGTGACTCAGCCCCAGCATTTT. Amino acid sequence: CASSQASVTQPQHF.